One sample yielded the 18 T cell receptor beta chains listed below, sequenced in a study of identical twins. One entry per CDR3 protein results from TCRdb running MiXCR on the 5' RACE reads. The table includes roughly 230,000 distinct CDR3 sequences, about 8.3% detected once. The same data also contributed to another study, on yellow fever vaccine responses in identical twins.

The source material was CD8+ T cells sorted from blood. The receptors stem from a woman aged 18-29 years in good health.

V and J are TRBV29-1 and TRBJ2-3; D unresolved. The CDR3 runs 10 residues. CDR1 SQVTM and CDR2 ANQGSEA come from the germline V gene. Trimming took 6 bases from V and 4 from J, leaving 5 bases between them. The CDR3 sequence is CSVGADTQYF. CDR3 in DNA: TGCAGCGTCGGAGCAGATACGCAGTATTTT.

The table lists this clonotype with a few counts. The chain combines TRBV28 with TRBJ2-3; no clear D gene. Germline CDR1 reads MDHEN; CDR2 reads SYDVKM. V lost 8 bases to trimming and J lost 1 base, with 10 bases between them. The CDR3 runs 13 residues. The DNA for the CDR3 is TGTGCCAGCCGGAGCCTGGGCACAGATACGCAGTATTTT. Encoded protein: CASRSLGTDTQYF.

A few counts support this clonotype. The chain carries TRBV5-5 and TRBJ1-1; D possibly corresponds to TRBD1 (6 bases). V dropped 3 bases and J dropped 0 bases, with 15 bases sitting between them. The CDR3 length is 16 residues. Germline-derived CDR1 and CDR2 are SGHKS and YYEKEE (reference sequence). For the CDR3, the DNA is TGTGCCAGCAGCTCCCACTGGACAGAATTGAACACTGAAGCTTTCTTT. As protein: CASSSHWTELNTEAFF. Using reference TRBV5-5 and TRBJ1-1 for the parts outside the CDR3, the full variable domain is DAGVTQSPTHLIKTRGQQVTLRCSPISGHKSVSWYQQVLGQGPQFIFQYYEKEERGRGNFPDRFSARQFPNYSSELNVNALLLGDSALYLCASSSHWTELNTEAFFGQGTRLTVV.

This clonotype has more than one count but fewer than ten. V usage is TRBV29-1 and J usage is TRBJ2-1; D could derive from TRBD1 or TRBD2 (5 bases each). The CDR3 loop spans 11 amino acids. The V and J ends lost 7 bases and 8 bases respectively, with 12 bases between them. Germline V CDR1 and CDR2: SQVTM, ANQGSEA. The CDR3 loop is CSASPGHEQFF. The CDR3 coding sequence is TGCAGCGCGTCTCCGGGGCATGAGCAGTTCTTC.

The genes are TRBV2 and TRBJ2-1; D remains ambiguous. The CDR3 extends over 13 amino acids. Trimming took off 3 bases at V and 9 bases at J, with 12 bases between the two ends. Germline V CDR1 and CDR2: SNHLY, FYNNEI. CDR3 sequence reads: CASSDPDRGEQFF. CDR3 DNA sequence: TGTGCCAGCAGTGATCCCGATAGAGGTGAGCAGTTCTTC.

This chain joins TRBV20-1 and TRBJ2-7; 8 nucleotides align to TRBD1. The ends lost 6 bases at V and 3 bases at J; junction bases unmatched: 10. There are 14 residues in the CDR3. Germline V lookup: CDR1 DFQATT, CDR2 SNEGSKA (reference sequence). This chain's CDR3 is CSAQGTGGYYEQYF. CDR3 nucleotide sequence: TGCAGTGCCCAGGGGACAGGAGGTTACTACGAGCAGTACTTC.

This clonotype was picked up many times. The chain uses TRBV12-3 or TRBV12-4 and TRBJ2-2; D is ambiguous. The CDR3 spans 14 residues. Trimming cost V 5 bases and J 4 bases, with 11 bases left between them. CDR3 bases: TGTGCCAGCAGTCGGCCGGCGGCCACCGGGGAGCTGTTTTTT. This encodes CASSRPAATGELFF.

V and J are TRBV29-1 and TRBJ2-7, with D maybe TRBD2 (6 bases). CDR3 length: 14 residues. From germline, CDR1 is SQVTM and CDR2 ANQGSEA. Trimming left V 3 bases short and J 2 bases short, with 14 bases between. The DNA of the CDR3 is TGCAGCGTTGAGGGGGGAGACGGACCCTACGAGCAGTACTTC. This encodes CSVEGGDGPYEQYF.

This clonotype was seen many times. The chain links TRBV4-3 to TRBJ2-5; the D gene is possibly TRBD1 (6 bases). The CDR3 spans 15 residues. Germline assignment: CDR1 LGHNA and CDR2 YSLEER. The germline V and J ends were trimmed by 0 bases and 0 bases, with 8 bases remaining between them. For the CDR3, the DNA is TGCGCCAGCAGCCAAGATAGGGGGTACCAAGAGACCCAGTACTTC. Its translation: CASSQDRGYQETQYF.

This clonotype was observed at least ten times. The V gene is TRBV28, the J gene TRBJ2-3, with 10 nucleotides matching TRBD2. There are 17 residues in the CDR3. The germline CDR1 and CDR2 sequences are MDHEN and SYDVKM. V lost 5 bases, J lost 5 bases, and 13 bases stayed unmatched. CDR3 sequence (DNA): TGTGCCAGCAGTCCTCGGGTAGCGGGGGGTTCGGAAGATACGCAGTATTTT. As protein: CASSPRVAGGSEDTQYF.

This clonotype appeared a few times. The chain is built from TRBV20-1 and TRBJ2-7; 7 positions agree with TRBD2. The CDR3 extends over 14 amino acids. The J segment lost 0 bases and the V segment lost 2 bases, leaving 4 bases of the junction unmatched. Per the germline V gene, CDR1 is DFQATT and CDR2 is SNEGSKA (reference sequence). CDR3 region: CSARSGISSYEQYF. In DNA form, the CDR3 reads TGCAGTGCTAGAAGCGGGATCAGCTCCTACGAGCAGTACTTC.

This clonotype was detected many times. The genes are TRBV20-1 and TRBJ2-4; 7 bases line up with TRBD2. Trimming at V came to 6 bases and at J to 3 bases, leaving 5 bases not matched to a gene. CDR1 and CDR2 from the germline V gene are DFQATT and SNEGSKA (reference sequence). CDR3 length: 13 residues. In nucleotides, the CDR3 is TGCAGTGCCGCGGGGGTAAACAAAAACATTCAGTACTTC. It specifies CSAAGVNKNIQYF.

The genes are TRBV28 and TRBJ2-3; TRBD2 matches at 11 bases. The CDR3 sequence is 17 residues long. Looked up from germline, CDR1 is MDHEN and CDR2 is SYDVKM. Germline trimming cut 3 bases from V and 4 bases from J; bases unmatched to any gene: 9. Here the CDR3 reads CASSLGILAGDADTQYF. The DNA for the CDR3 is TGTGCCAGCAGTTTGGGGATACTAGCGGGAGATGCAGATACGCAGTATTTT.

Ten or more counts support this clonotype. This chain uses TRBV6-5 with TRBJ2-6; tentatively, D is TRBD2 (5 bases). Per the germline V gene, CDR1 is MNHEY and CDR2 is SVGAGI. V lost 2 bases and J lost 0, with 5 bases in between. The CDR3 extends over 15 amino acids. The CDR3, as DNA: TGTGCCAGCAGTTACGAGGGCTCTGGGGCCAACGTCCTGACTTTC. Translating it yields CASSYEGSGANVLTF.

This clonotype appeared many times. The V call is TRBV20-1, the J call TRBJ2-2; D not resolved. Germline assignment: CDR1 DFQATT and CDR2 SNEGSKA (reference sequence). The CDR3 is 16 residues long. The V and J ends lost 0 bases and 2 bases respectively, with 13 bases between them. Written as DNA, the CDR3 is TGCAGTGCTAGAGATACTTGGCGGAGTAACACCGGGGAGCTGTTTTTT. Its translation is CSARDTWRSNTGELFF.

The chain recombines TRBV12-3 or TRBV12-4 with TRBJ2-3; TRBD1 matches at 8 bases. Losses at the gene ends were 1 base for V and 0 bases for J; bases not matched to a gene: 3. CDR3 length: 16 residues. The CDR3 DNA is TGTGCCAGCAGTTTAGGCCGGGACAGGAGCACAGATACGCAGTATTTT. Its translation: CASSLGRDRSTDTQYF.

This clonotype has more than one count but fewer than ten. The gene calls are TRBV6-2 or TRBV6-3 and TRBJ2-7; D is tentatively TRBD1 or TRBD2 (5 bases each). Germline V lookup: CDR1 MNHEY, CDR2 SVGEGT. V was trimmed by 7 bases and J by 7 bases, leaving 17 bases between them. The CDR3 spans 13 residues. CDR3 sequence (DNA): TGTGCCAGCAATACCCCCAGGGCGGGTGAGCAGTACTTC. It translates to CASNTPRAGEQYF.

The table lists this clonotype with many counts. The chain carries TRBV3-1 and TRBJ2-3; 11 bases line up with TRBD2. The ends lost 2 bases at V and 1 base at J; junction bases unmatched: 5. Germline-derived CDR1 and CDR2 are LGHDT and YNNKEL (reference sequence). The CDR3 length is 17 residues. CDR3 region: CASSQPGLADRTDTQYF. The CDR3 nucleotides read TGTGCCAGCAGCCAACCGGGACTAGCGGACCGCACAGATACGCAGTATTTT.